This is a list of T cell receptor beta chains from one sample in a study of shared clonotypes between healthy human individuals. Profiled with immunoSEQ multiplex PCR; TCRdb holds only in-frame clones, not every one. The sample shows 760,000 or so clones, approximately 97% of them seen only once. Material: naive CD8+ T cells sorted from blood. These receptors originate from a man aged 25-40 years in good health. CDR3s include the opening cysteine and the closing phenylalanine or tryptophan. The D gene is left open where the match is weak. A row's size may be missing; if present it is once, few, many or a size class.

d_gene: TRBD2
v_gene: TRBV28
abundance: NA
j_gene: TRBJ2-7
CDR3nt: TGTGCCAGCAGAAATCCTAACGAGGGACTAGCGAAGTTC
CDR3aa: CASRNPNEGLAKF

d_gene: NA
v_gene: TRBV19
abundance: NA
j_gene: TRBJ1-2
CDR3nt: TGTGCCAGTGGAAGACCACGACAGTTTCTTAACTATGGCTACACCTTC
CDR3aa: CASGRPRQFLNYGYTF

d_gene: TRBD1
v_gene: TRBV14
abundance: NA
j_gene: TRBJ2-1
CDR3nt: TGTGCCAGCAGCCACAGGGGGGACAGGGACAATGAGCAGTTCTTC
CDR3aa: CASSHRGDRDNEQFF

d_gene: TRBD2
v_gene: TRBV6-6
abundance: once
j_gene: TRBJ2-1
CDR3nt: TGTGCCAGCAGTTACGGGACTAGCGGGAGGTTAGAGCAGTTCTTC
CDR3aa: CASSYGTSGRLEQFF

d_gene: NA
v_gene: TRBV11-1
abundance: NA
j_gene: TRBJ2-7
CDR3nt: TGTGCCAGCAGCCCTCGTTCCGCCTCTCTCGCCGAGCAGTACTTC
CDR3aa: CASSPRSASLAEQYF

d_gene: NA
v_gene: TRBV27
abundance: NA
j_gene: TRBJ2-7
CDR3nt: TGTGCCAGCAGTTTATCAGAGGGGAGGCCAAGATACTTC
CDR3aa: CASSLSEGRPRYF

d_gene: TRBD1
v_gene: TRBV29-1
abundance: once
j_gene: TRBJ2-7
CDR3nt: TGCAGCGTTGAAGTATATTCTGGGACAGGGGTCTACGAGCAGTACTTC
CDR3aa: CSVEVYSGTGVYEQYF

d_gene: TRBD2
v_gene: TRBV9
abundance: once
j_gene: TRBJ2-1
CDR3nt: TGTGCCAGCACACCGGGAGGCACCTACAATGAGCAGTTCTTC
CDR3aa: CASTPGGTYNEQFF

d_gene: NA
v_gene: TRBV13
abundance: once
j_gene: TRBJ1-1
CDR3nt: TGTGCCAGCAGCTTAGGGGCCGCAGGGGACACTGAAGCTTTCTTT
CDR3aa: CASSLGAAGDTEAFF

d_gene: TRBD1
v_gene: TRBV15
abundance: NA
j_gene: TRBJ2-7
CDR3nt: TGTGCCACCAGAGACCAGGGGGATTGGGACGAGCAGTACTTC
CDR3aa: CATRDQGDWDEQYF

d_gene: NA
v_gene: TRBV5-1
abundance: NA
j_gene: TRBJ2-2
CDR3nt: TGCGCCAGCAGCTTGGAAACCGGGGAGCTGTTTTTT
CDR3aa: CASSLETGELFF

d_gene: TRBD1
v_gene: TRBV9
abundance: NA
j_gene: TRBJ2-1
CDR3nt: TGTGCCAGCAGCTCTCGGACAGGAGTTGAGCAGTTCTTC
CDR3aa: CASSSRTGVEQFF

d_gene: TRBD2
v_gene: TRBV19
abundance: NA
j_gene: TRBJ2-7
CDR3nt: TGTGCCAGTAGTACCCGAGCGGGAGGTCTCGGGGACGAGCAGTACTTC
CDR3aa: CASSTRAGGLGDEQYF

d_gene: TRBD2
v_gene: TRBV7-2
abundance: NA
j_gene: TRBJ2-7
CDR3nt: TGTGCCAGCAGCTCGTTCGGGATGGACGGGAGGGGGGATGAGCAGTACTTC
CDR3aa: CASSSFGMDGRGDEQYF

d_gene: TRBD2
v_gene: TRBV13
abundance: NA
j_gene: TRBJ2-7
CDR3nt: TGTGCCAGCAGTTCCGGGACTAGCGCCTACGAGCAGTACTTC
CDR3aa: CASSSGTSAYEQYF

d_gene: TRBD1
v_gene: TRBV7-9
abundance: NA
j_gene: TRBJ1-5
CDR3nt: TGTGCCAGCAGCTCGGACGGACAGGGCAATCAGCCCCAGCATTTT
CDR3aa: CASSSDGQGNQPQHF

d_gene: NA
v_gene: TRBV29-1
abundance: NA
j_gene: TRBJ2-3
CDR3nt: TGCAGCGTTGAACAGGAGAGCACAGATACGCAGTATTTT
CDR3aa: CSVEQESTDTQYF

d_gene: TRBD1
v_gene: TRBV28
abundance: NA
j_gene: TRBJ2-5
CDR3nt: TGTGCCAGCAGTTTCCAGGGGGCGGCAGCTCTTGTCGAGACCCAGTACTTC
CDR3aa: CASSFQGAAALVETQYF

d_gene: NA
v_gene: TRBV28
abundance: NA
j_gene: TRBJ1-1
CDR3nt: TGTGCCAGCAACCCGGAGTGGAAGAACACTGAAGCTTTCTTT
CDR3aa: CASNPEWKNTEAFF

d_gene: NA
v_gene: TRBV5-8
abundance: NA
j_gene: TRBJ1-5
CDR3nt: TGTGCCAGCAGCTGGTGGACGGATAGCAATCAGCCCCAGCATTTT
CDR3aa: CASSWWTDSNQPQHF

d_gene: NA
v_gene: TRBV29-1
abundance: NA
j_gene: TRBJ1-1
CDR3nt: TGCAGCGTTAACCTACCACAGGAGAACACTGAAGCTTTCTTT
CDR3aa: CSVNLPQENTEAFF

d_gene: TRBD2
v_gene: TRBV11-2
abundance: NA
j_gene: TRBJ2-1
CDR3nt: TGTGCCAGCAGCCCGCTGACTAGCGGGAGAATTAATGAGCAGTTCTTC
CDR3aa: CASSPLTSGRINEQFF

d_gene: TRBD1
v_gene: TRBV23-1
abundance: NA
j_gene: TRBJ1-5
CDR3nt: TGCGCCAGCAGTCTCCGGGACAGGACCTTCAATCAGCCCCAGCATTTT
CDR3aa: CASSLRDRTFNQPQHF

d_gene: NA
v_gene: TRBV10-3
abundance: once
j_gene: TRBJ2-7
CDR3nt: TGTGCCATCAGTGAGTCGGTGGGTCCCTACGAGCAGTACTTC
CDR3aa: CAISESVGPYEQYF

d_gene: NA
v_gene: TRBV11-2
abundance: NA
j_gene: TRBJ2-3
CDR3nt: TGTGCCAGCAGCCCCCGTGTTACTAGCACAGATACGCAGTATTTT
CDR3aa: CASSPRVTSTDTQYF

d_gene: NA
v_gene: TRBV9
abundance: once
j_gene: TRBJ2-3
CDR3nt: TGTGCCAGCAGCGTAGAAGTTCTCGGGGGCCACTACACAGATACGCAGTATTTT
CDR3aa: CASSVEVLGGHYTDTQYF

d_gene: NA
v_gene: TRBV4-2
abundance: few
j_gene: TRBJ2-7
CDR3nt: TGTGCCAGCAGCCAAGAAACAGGGTCGAGCTCCTACGAGCAGTACTTC
CDR3aa: CASSQETGSSSYEQYF

d_gene: NA
v_gene: TRBV27
abundance: NA
j_gene: TRBJ1-1
CDR3nt: TGTGCCAGCAGTCACCTGCAGAACACTGAAGCTTTCTTT
CDR3aa: CASSHLQNTEAFF

d_gene: NA
v_gene: TRBV7-2
abundance: NA
j_gene: TRBJ2-7
CDR3nt: TGTGCCAGCAGCTTACAACGGGAGAAGGCCGAGCAGTACTTC
CDR3aa: CASSLQREKAEQYF

d_gene: TRBD1
v_gene: TRBV29-1
abundance: NA
j_gene: TRBJ2-3
CDR3nt: TGCAGCGTTGAAGATGTAGTAGGGGGCGTTAGCACAGATACGCAGTATTTT
CDR3aa: CSVEDVVGGVSTDTQYF

d_gene: TRBD1
v_gene: TRBV6-5
abundance: NA
j_gene: TRBJ2-7
CDR3nt: TGTGCCAGCAGCGTGACAGGGGGCGCATACGAGCAGTACTTC
CDR3aa: CASSVTGGAYEQYF

d_gene: NA
v_gene: TRBV7-2
abundance: NA
j_gene: TRBJ2-7
CDR3nt: TGTGCCAGCAGCTTAGCGCTTTTGGTCCACGAGCAGTACTTC
CDR3aa: CASSLALLVHEQYF

d_gene: NA
v_gene: TRBV5-4
abundance: once
j_gene: TRBJ2-7
CDR3nt: TGTGCCAGCAGCCCGCCGTCAAGGGCTTCATTCGAGCAGTACTTC
CDR3aa: CASSPPSRASFEQYF

d_gene: NA
v_gene: TRBV29-1
abundance: NA
j_gene: TRBJ2-7
CDR3nt: TGCAGCGTTGAGCTGGGGATCGGGGCCTACGAGCAGTACTTC
CDR3aa: CSVELGIGAYEQYF

d_gene: TRBD1
v_gene: TRBV11-2
abundance: once
j_gene: TRBJ1-2
CDR3nt: TGTGCCAGCAGCTTAGCCCGGACAGGATATGGCTACACCTTC
CDR3aa: CASSLARTGYGYTF

d_gene: TRBD1
v_gene: TRBV10-1
abundance: NA
j_gene: TRBJ2-1
CDR3nt: TGCGCCAGCAGTAGGACAGGGGCTCGCTACAATGAGCAGTTCTTC
CDR3aa: CASSRTGARYNEQFF

d_gene: NA
v_gene: TRBV4-3
abundance: NA
j_gene: TRBJ1-5
CDR3nt: TGCGCCAGCAGCCAAGACAGGGATGGCAGCAATCAGCCCCAGCATTTT
CDR3aa: CASSQDRDGSNQPQHF

d_gene: NA
v_gene: TRBV6-5
abundance: NA
j_gene: TRBJ1-2
CDR3nt: TGTGCCAGCAGTTATACATCGGGATATGGCTACACCTTC
CDR3aa: CASSYTSGYGYTF

d_gene: TRBD1
v_gene: TRBV29-1
abundance: once
j_gene: TRBJ2-1
CDR3nt: TGCAGCGTTGAAGACCCGGACAGGGGTTCCTACAATGAGCAGTTCTTC
CDR3aa: CSVEDPDRGSYNEQFF

d_gene: NA
v_gene: TRBV29-1
abundance: NA
j_gene: TRBJ2-7
CDR3nt: TGCAGCGTTCAAGGGGACCGGGACAATATCTACGAGCAGTACTTC
CDR3aa: CSVQGDRDNIYEQYF

d_gene: NA
v_gene: TRBV9
abundance: NA
j_gene: TRBJ2-2
CDR3nt: TGTGCCAGCAGCCCCCGGGGATCAGTTACGAACACCGGGGAGCTGTTTTTT
CDR3aa: CASSPRGSVTNTGELFF

d_gene: NA
v_gene: TRBV6-6
abundance: NA
j_gene: TRBJ2-5
CDR3nt: TGTGCCAGCAGCTACAGCGGTGAGGGCGAGACCCAGTACTTC
CDR3aa: CASSYSGEGETQYF

d_gene: NA
v_gene: TRBV7-9
abundance: NA
j_gene: TRBJ2-1
CDR3nt: TGTGCCAGCAGCTTAGGGGTACGGGCCTCAGGTGAGCAGTTCTTC
CDR3aa: CASSLGVRASGEQFF

d_gene: TRBD1
v_gene: TRBV6-6
abundance: NA
j_gene: TRBJ2-5
CDR3nt: TGTGCCAGCCAGTTCACAGGGGATCAAGAGACCCAGTACTTC
CDR3aa: CASQFTGDQETQYF

d_gene: NA
v_gene: TRBV4-1
abundance: NA
j_gene: TRBJ1-2
CDR3nt: TGCGCCAGCAGCCAGTTACCGGGCCCAACTAACTATGGCTACACCTTC
CDR3aa: CASSQLPGPTNYGYTF

d_gene: NA
v_gene: TRBV28
abundance: NA
j_gene: TRBJ1-1
CDR3nt: TGTGCCAGCAGTTCCGCGGACGATTTGAACACTGAAGCTTTCTTT
CDR3aa: CASSSADDLNTEAFF

d_gene: NA
v_gene: TRBV5-1
abundance: once
j_gene: TRBJ2-5
CDR3nt: TGCGCCAGCAGCTCCGGGTCAGCGTACCAAGAGACCCAGTACTTC
CDR3aa: CASSSGSAYQETQYF

d_gene: NA
v_gene: TRBV4-1
abundance: NA
j_gene: TRBJ2-3
CDR3nt: TGCGCCAGCAGCCAAGAGGACAGACTAAGGATAGATACGCAGTATTTT
CDR3aa: CASSQEDRLRIDTQYF

d_gene: NA
v_gene: TRBV4-3
abundance: NA
j_gene: TRBJ2-7
CDR3nt: TGCGCCAGCAGCCACAACCGGGAGACAGCCTCCTACGAGCAGTACTTC
CDR3aa: CASSHNRETASYEQYF

d_gene: TRBD1
v_gene: TRBV29-1
abundance: NA
j_gene: TRBJ2-2
CDR3nt: TGCAGCGGGACAGGGAAGAACACCGGGGAGCTGTTTTTT
CDR3aa: CSGTGKNTGELFF

d_gene: TRBD2
v_gene: TRBV9
abundance: NA
j_gene: TRBJ2-1
CDR3nt: TGTGCCAGCAGCGGACTAGCGGGAGTGGGCAATGAGCAGTTCTTC
CDR3aa: CASSGLAGVGNEQFF

d_gene: TRBD2
v_gene: TRBV6-5
abundance: NA
j_gene: TRBJ2-7
CDR3nt: TGTGCCAGCAGCCTGACGGGACTAGCGTCCTACGAGCAGTACTTC
CDR3aa: CASSLTGLASYEQYF

d_gene: TRBD2
v_gene: TRBV18
abundance: NA
j_gene: TRBJ2-7
CDR3nt: TGTGCCAGCTCGCCCCGGGCTAGCGGCCTCCGCGAGCAGTACTTC
CDR3aa: CASSPRASGLREQYF

d_gene: TRBD2
v_gene: TRBV5-1
abundance: NA
j_gene: TRBJ2-4
CDR3nt: TGCGCCAGCAGCTTGAGCGAGGGACTAGCGAACATTCAGTACTTC
CDR3aa: CASSLSEGLANIQYF

d_gene: TRBD2
v_gene: TRBV7-6
abundance: NA
j_gene: TRBJ2-1
CDR3nt: TGTGCCAGCAGCTTATCGACTAGCGGGACCACTAAAAAGTACAATGAGCAGTTCTTC
CDR3aa: CASSLSTSGTTKKYNEQFF

d_gene: TRBD2
v_gene: TRBV9
abundance: NA
j_gene: TRBJ2-1
CDR3nt: TGTGCCAGCAGCGTAGGGGTAAGCGGGAGGGGGTTCTTC
CDR3aa: CASSVGVSGRGFF

d_gene: NA
v_gene: TRBV7-9
abundance: NA
j_gene: TRBJ2-7
CDR3nt: TGTGCCAGCAGCCCGCCTGACGCAGGGATCGGGCAGTACTTC
CDR3aa: CASSPPDAGIGQYF

d_gene: TRBD1
v_gene: TRBV9
abundance: NA
j_gene: TRBJ2-5
CDR3nt: TGTGCCAGCAGCACCAGACAGGGGGCGCTTGGAGAGACCCAGTACTTC
CDR3aa: CASSTRQGALGETQYF

d_gene: TRBD1
v_gene: TRBV6-1
abundance: NA
j_gene: TRBJ2-1
CDR3nt: TGTGCCAGCAGGACAGGGGGCTATTCGTTCAATGAGCAGTTCTTC
CDR3aa: CASRTGGYSFNEQFF

d_gene: NA
v_gene: TRBV25-1
abundance: NA
j_gene: TRBJ1-2
CDR3nt: TGTGCCAGCAGTTCTCACAGGGAAGGAGATGGCTACACCTTC
CDR3aa: CASSSHREGDGYTF